The 2 T cell receptor beta chains below come from one sample, sequenced in a study of blood T cell repertoires in COVID-19. Method: immunoSEQ multiplex PCR; TCRdb's copy keeps in-frame clones and lacks some. The table shows 310,000 or so clones, with about nine tenths occurring only once. The sequencing input was peripheral blood. The source of these receptors is a man between 25 and 39 years old with COVID-19, enrolled during active disease.

CDR3 loop: CASSLVRDSYEQYF. CDR3 coding DNA: TGTGCCAGCAGCTTAGTACGGGATTCCTACGAGCAGTACTTC. The V and J genes are TRBV7-9 and TRBJ2-7, with D maybe TRBD2 (5 bases). Trimming removed 1 base from V and 1 base from J, with 8 bases in between. CDR1 is SEHNR and CDR2 is FQNEAQ in the germline V gene (reference sequence). This CDR3 is 14 amino acids long.

The V gene is TRBV2, the J gene TRBJ2-3, with D possibly TRBD2 on 6 matching bases. Trimming removed 6 bases from V and 2 bases from J, with 15 bases in between. The germline gives CDR1 SNHLY, CDR2 FYNNEI. The CDR3 is 15 residues long. CDR3 in DNA: TGTGCCAGCAGGGGCGGGGAAACTCACACAGATACGCAGTATTTT. It yields the protein CASRGGETHTDTQYF. Together with reference TRBV2 and TRBJ2-3, the CDR3 gives the full variable domain: EPEVTQTPSHQVTQMGQEVILRCVPISNHLYFYWYRQILGQKVEFLVSFYNNEISEKSEIFDDQFSVERPDGSNFTLKIRSTKLEDSAMYFCASRGGETHTDTQYFGPGTRLTVL.